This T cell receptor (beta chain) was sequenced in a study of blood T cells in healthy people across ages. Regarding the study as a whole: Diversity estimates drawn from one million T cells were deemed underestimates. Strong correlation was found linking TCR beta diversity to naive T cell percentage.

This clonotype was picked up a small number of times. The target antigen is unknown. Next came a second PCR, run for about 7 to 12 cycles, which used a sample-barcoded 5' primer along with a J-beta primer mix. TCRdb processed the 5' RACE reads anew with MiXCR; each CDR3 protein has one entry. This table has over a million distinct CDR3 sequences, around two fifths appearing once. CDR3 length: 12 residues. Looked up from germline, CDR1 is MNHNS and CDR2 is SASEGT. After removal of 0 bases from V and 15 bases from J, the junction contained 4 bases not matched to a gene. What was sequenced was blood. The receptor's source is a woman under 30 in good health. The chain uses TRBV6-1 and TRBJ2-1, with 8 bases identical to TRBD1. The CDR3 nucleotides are TGTGCCAGCAGTGAAGCCGACAGGGGACGGTTCTTC. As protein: CASSEADRGRFF.